The clone carrying this T cell receptor beta chain occurred many times. Per the germline V gene, CDR1 is SNHLY and CDR2 is FYNNEI. This CDR3 has 14 residues. V shed 7 bases and J shed 2 bases, with 14 bases lying between them. Sequencing used immunoSEQ multiplex PCR; TCRdb keeps in-frame clones, though not all of them. The table has 85,000 to 120,000 clones, 65% to 75% seen once. The data originate from a study of blood T cell repertoires in COVID-19. This TCR was recovered from a human donor with acute or convalescent COVID-19. The donor label of this sample is uncertain. Material: peripheral blood. This chain joins TRBV2 and TRBJ1-1; the D gene is possibly TRBD1 (5 bases). This CDR3 reads CASTVGLRNTEAFF. In DNA form, the CDR3 reads TGTGCCAGCACCGTGGGACTGAGAAACACTGAAGCTTTCTTT.